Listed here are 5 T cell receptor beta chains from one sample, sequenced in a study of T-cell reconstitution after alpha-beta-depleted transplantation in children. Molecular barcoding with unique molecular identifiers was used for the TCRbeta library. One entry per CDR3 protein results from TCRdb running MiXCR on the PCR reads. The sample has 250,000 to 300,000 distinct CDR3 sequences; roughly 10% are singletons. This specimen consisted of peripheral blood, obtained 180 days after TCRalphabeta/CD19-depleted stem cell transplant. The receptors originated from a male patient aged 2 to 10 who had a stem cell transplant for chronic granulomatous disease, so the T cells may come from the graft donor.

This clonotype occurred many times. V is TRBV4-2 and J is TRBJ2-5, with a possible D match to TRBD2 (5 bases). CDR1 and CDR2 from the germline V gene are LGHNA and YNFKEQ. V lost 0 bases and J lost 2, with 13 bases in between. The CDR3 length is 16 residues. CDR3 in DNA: TGTGCCAGCAGCCAAGAGACCTTAAGGGAGCAAGAGACCCAGTACTTC. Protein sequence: CASSQETLREQETQYF.

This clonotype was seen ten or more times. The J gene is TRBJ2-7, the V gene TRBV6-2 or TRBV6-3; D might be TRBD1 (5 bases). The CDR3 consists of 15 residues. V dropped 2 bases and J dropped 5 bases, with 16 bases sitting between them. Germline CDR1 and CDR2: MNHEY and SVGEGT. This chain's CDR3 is CASSYPRGVLHEQYF. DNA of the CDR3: TGTGCCAGCAGTTACCCAAGGGGCGTTTTACACGAGCAGTACTTC.

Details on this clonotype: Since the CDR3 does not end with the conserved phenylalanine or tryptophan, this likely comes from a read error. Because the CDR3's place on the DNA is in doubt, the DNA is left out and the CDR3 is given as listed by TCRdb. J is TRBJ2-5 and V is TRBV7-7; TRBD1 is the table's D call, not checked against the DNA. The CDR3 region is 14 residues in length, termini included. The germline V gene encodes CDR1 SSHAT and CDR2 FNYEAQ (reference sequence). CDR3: CASSFKGSGETQHL.

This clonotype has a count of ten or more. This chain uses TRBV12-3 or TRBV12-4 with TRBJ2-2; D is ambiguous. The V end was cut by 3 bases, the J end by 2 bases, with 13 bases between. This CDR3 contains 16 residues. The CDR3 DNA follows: TGTGCCAGCAGTTTCAATGGGGATGCTAACACCGGGGAGCTGTTTTTT. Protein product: CASSFNGDANTGELFF.

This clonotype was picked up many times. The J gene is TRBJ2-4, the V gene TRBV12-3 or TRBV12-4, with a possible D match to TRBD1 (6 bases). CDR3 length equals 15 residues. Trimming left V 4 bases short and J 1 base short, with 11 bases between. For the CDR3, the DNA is TGTGCCAGCAGTTCAACAGGGTTGGCCAAAAACATTCAGTACTTC. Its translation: CASSSTGLAKNIQYF.